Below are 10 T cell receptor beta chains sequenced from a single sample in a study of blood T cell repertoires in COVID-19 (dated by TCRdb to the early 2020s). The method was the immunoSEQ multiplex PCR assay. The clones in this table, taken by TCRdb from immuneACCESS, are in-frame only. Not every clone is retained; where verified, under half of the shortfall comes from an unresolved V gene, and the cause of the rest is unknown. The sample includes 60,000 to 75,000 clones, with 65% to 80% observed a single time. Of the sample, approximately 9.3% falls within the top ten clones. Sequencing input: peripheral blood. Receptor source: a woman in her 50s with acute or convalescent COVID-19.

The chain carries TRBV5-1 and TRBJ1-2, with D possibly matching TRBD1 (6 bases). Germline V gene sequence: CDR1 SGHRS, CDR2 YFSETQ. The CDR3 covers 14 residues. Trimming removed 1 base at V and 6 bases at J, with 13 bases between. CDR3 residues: CASSLSTGDHGYTF. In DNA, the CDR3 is TGCGCCAGCAGCTTGTCGACAGGAGATCATGGCTACACCTTC.

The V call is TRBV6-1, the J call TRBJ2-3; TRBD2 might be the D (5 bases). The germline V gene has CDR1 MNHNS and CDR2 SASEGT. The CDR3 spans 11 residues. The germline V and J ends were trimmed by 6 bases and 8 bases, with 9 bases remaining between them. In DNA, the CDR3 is TGTGCCAGCAGCGAGGAGGTTACGCAGTATTTT. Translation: CASSEEVTQYF.

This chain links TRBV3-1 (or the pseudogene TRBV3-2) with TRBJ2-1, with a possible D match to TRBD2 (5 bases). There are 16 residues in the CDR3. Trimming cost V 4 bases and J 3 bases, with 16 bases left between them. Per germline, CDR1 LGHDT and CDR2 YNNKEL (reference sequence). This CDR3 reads CASSLRGARSYNEQFF. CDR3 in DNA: TGTGCCAGCAGCCTCCGGGGAGCCAGGAGCTACAATGAGCAGTTCTTC.

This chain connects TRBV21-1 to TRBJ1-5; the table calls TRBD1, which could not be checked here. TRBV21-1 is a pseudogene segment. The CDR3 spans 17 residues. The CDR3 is CASSAALTGGCNQPQHF. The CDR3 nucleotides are TGTGCCAGCAGCGCTGCTCTCACAGGGGGGTGCAATCAGCCCCAGCATTTT.

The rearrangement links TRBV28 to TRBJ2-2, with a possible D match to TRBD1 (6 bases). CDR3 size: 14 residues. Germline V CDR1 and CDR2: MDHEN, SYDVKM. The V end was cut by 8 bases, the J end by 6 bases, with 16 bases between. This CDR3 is CASEGKQGPGELFF. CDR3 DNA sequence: TGTGCCAGCGAGGGCAAACAGGGACCCGGGGAGCTGTTTTTT.

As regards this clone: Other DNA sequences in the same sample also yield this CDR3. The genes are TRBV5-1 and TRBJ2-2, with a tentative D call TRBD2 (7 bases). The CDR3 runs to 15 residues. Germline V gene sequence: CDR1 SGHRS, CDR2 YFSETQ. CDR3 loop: CASRGGTANTGELFF. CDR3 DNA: TGCGCTAGTAGGGGGGGAACCGCGAACACCGGGGAGCTGTTTTTT.

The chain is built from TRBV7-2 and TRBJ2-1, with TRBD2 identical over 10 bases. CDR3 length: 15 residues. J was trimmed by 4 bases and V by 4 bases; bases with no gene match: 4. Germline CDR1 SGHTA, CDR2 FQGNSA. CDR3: CASSSGLAVYNEQFF. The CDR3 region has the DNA TGTGCCAGCAGCTCCGGACTAGCGGTATACAATGAGCAGTTCTTC.

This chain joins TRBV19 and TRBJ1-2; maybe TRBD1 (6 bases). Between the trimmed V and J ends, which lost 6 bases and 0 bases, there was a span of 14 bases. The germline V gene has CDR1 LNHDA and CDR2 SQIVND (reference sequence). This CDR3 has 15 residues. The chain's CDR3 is CASRTGTTTNYGYTF. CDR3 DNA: TGTGCCAGTAGGACCGGGACAACAACTAACTATGGCTACACCTTC.

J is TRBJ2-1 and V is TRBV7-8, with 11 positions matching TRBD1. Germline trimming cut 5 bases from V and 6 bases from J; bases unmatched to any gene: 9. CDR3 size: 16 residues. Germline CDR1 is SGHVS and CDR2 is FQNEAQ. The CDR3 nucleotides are TGTGCCAGCAGCGCTACGGGACAGGGGGATTTCAATGAGCAGTTCTTC. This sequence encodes CASSATGQGDFNEQFF.

CDR3 DNA sequence: TGTGCCACCAACTCGGGACAGGGCGTCTATGGCTACACCTTC. Translation: CATNSGQGVYGYTF. V is TRBV6-5 and J is TRBJ1-2; TRBD1 matches at 9 bases. Germline V gives CDR1 MNHEY, CDR2 SVGAGI. The CDR3 length is 14 residues. Trimming removed 10 bases from V and 4 bases from J; junction bases left unmatched: 10.